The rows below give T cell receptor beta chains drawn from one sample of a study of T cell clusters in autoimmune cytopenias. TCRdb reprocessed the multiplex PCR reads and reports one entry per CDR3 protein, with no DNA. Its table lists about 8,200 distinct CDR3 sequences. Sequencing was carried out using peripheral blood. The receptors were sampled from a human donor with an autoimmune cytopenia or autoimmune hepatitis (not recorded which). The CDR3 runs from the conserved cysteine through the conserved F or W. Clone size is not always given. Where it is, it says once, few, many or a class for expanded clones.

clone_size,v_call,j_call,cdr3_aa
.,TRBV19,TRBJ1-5,CASSIVTGRDSNQPQHF
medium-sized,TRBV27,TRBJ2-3,CASSLTTGTPDTQYF
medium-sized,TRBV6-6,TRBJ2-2,CASSYDAGTGELFF
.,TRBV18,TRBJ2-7,CASSPPQGYEQYF
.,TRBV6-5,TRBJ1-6,CASIGVGPVGSPLHF
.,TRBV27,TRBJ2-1,CASSLETPGLAGGISYNEQFF
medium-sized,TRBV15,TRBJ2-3,CATSRRLAGSTDTQYF
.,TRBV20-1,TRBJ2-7,CSARDAGLADEQYF
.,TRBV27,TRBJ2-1,CASSLRGTSGYNEQFF
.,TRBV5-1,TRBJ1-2,CASSLSGGPYGYTF
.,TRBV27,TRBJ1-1,CASRHRDTEAFF
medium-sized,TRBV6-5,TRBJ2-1,CASSPRGGAFGNEQFF
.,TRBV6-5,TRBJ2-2,CASSYPRTGNTGELFF
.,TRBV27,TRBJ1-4,CASSLSRPVEKLFF
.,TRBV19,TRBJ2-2,CASSKAGHTGELFF
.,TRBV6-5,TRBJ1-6,CASSDVGGINSPLHF
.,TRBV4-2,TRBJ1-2,CASSQDLGQSYGYTF
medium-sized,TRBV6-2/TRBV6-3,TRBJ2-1,CASSRTGEDYNEQFF
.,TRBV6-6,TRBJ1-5,CASSETGASNQPQHF
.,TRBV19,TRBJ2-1,CASSRKQGHYNEQFF
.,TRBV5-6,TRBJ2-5,CASSPTQGPYQETQYF
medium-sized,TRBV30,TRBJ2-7,CALHPGGYEQYF
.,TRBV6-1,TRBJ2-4,CASSSQGGASKNIQYF
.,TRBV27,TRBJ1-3,CASMEGVSGNTIYF
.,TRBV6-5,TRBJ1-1,CASSRRTGGAPGTEAFF
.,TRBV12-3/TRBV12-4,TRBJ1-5,CATSDSARGSGQHF
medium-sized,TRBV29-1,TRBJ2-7,CSVEDPKNGDREQYF
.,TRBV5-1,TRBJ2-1,CASEGGRGNEQFF
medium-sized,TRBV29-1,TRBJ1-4,CSVVSATNEKLFF
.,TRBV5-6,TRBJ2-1,CASSYPDSNEQFF
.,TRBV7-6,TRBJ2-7,CASSLGTEPYEQYF
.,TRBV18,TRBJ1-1,CASSPERVGAFF
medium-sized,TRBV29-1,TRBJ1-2,CSVRTDNYGYTF
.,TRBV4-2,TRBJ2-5,CASSQDRETQYF
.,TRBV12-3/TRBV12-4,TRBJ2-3,CARSDGPAVDTQYF
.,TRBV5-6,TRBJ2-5,CASSWRGRKTQYF
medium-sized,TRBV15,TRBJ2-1,CATSTGSGPYNEQFF
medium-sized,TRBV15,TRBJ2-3,CATSTRILGDTQYF
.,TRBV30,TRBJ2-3,CAWRDMREGTDTQYF
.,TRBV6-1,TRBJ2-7,CASSERDLSYEQYF
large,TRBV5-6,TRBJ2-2,CASSLRGRELFF
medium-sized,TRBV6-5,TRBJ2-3,CASSYVRETTDTQYF
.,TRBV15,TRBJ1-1,CATSLRLGNTEAFF
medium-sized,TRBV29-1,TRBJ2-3,CSVEKGVTDTQYF
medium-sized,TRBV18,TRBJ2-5,CASSRASGLSPETQYF